One and the same sample provided the 6 T cell receptor beta chains below, sequenced in a study of blood T cell repertoires in COVID-19. Only in-frame clones appear in the TCRdb table, and some are missing; sequencing was by immunoSEQ multiplex PCR. The sample lists 360,000 or so clones, less than 90% occurring once. Sequencing input: PBMCs or T cells enriched from blood (not recorded which). The source is a woman aged 25 to 45 who had recovered from COVID-19.

The rearrangement joins TRBV7-9 to TRBJ1-3; D is unclear. CDR3 length: 14 amino acids. Germline V gene data show CDR1 as SEHNR and CDR2 as FQNEAQ (reference sequence). V dropped 3 bases and J dropped 2 bases, with 8 bases sitting between them. CDR3 protein: CASSFTATGNTIYF. In nucleotides, the CDR3 is TGTGCCAGCAGCTTTACCGCTACTGGAAACACCATATATTTT.

The chain couples TRBV5-1 to TRBJ1-2, with 7 bases that match TRBD1. The CDR3 has 13 amino acids. The ends lost 8 bases at V and 2 bases at J; junction bases unmatched: 6. The V gene's germline CDR1 is SGHRS and CDR2 YFSETQ. This CDR3 is CASRGTVNYGYTF. For the CDR3, the DNA is TGCGCCAGTCGGGGGACAGTCAACTATGGCTACACCTTC.

This clone was recorded once. The rearrangement links TRBV27 to TRBJ1-1; D not certain. This CDR3 is 13 amino acids long. CDR1 is MNHEY and CDR2 is SMNVEV in the germline V gene (reference sequence). V gave up 3 bases and J gave up 4 bases, with 9 bases separating them. CDR3 sequence (DNA): TGTGCCAGCAGTTTTACAGAGGGCACTGAAGCTTTCTTT. This sequence encodes CASSFTEGTEAFF.

The rearrangement uses TRBV5-1 and TRBJ2-7, with D possibly being TRBD1 (5 bases). The CDR3 has 15 residues. Germline V gene data show CDR1 as SGHRS and CDR2 as YFSETQ. The V gene lost 0 bases and the J gene lost 5 bases, with 15 bases spanning the gap. The CDR3 spells CASSLVGAPENEQYF. The CDR3 nucleotides are TGCGCCAGCAGCTTGGTTGGGGCGCCGGAAAACGAGCAGTACTTC.

The chain links TRBV9 to TRBJ2-5, with D perhaps TRBD2 (5 bases). V was shortened by 6 bases and J by 5 bases, with 20 bases between the two germline ends. The length of the CDR3 is 15 residues. CDR1 and CDR2 from the germline V gene are SGDLS and YYNGEE. The CDR3 region has the DNA TGTGCCAGCAACCCGGGGTTTTCCTTGGGGGAGACCCAGTACTTC. This encodes CASNPGFSLGETQYF.

The rearrangement links TRBV4-1 to TRBJ2-5, with TRBD1 matching over 9 bases. The CDR3 extends over 15 amino acids. Germline-derived CDR1 and CDR2 are MGHRA and YSYEKL. V was pared by 0 bases and J by 7 bases, with 6 bases of the junction left unmatched. CDR3 protein: CASSQDDRGTGTQYF. CDR3 DNA sequence: TGCGCCAGCAGCCAAGATGACAGGGGGACGGGGACCCAGTACTTC.